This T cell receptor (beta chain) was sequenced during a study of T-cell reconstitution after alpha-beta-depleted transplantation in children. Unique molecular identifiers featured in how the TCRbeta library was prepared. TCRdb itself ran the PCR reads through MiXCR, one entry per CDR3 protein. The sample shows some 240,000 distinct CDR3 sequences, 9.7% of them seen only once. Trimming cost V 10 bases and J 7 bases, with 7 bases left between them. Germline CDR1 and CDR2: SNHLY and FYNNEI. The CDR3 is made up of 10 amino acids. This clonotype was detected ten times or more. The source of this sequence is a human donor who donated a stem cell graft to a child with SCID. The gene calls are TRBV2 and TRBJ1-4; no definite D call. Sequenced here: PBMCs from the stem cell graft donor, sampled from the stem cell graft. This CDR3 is CATLGEKLFF. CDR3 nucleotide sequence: TGTGCCACCTTGGGTGAAAAACTGTTTTTT.